This T cell receptor (beta chain) came from a study of identifying expanded T cells in peripheral blood. Only in-frame clones appear in the TCRdb table, and some are missing; sequencing was by immunoSEQ multiplex PCR. In the table there are about 80,000 clones, 84% of which are singletons. The study, taken as a whole, reports: Technical replicates showed roughly 1.2 changed clones; approximately 2 weeks roughly 18; four weeks 19. Approximately 2-week clone count variance significantly increased as total template count grew.

Comments on this clone: Antigen: not known.

No infections or other immune events were documented during collection. The sequence came from a person aged 18 to 75 in good health. Sequencing was carried out using blood.

The CDR3 region is CAIRPTGPKRPTEAFF. Written as DNA, the CDR3 is TGTGCCATCAGGCCAACCGGGCCAAAAAGGCCCACTGAAGCTTTCTTT. This rearrangement joins TRBV10-3 to TRBJ1-1; D uncertain. CDR3 length: 16 residues. V was pared by 6 bases and J by 4 bases, with 21 bases between. The V gene's germline CDR1 is ENHRY and CDR2 SYGVKD.